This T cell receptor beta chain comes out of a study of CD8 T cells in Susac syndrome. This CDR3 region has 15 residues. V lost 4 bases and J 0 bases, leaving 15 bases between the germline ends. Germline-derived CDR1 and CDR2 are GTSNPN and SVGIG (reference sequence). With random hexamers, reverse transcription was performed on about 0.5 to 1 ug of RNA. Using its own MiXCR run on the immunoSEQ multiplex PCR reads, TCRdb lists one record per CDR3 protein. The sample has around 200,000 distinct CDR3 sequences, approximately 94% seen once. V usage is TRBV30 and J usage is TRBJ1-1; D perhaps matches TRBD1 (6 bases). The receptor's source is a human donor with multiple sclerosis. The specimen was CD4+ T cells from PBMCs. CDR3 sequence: CAWMPLGHMNTEAFF. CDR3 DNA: TGTGCCTGGATGCCGCTGGGACATATGAACACTGAAGCTTTCTTT.